Listed below are T cell receptor beta chains from one sample, sequenced in a study of tumor-infiltrating lymphocytes in oesophageal squamous cell carcinoma. Each CDR3 protein is one row after TCRdb ran MiXCR on the PCR reads. The data hold approximately 12,000 distinct CDR3 sequences, with roughly three fifths observed a single time. The sequenced sample consisted of esophageal tumor tissue. These receptors all stem from a female donor with esophageal squamous cell carcinoma. The CDR3 runs from the conserved cysteine through the conserved F or W.

j_call | v_call | cdr3_aa
TRBJ2-1 | TRBV12-5 | CASGSSGGAFF
TRBJ2-1 | TRBV7-9 | CASSFSDTSYNEQFF
- | TRBV2 | CASRFLDSGRYEQFF
TRBJ2-3 | TRBV11-3 | CASSRDALTDTQYF
TRBJ2-7 | TRBV11-2 | CASSLSAYEQYF
TRBJ2-1 | TRBV7-6 | CASSLPGNEQFF
TRBJ1-1 | TRBV7-6 | CASSFDRDTEAFF
TRBJ2-1 | TRBV5-4 | CASSLVERTEQFF
- | TRBV7-9 | CASSINPTTSGLAGAYEQYF
TRBJ1-2 | TRBV10-2 | CASKKQGARGYGYTF
TRBJ2-1 | TRBV6-5 | CASSYWAPSTGSNNEQYF
TRBJ1-1 | TRBV7-6 | CASSLQTNTEAFF
TRBJ2-6 | TRBV6-8 | CASSAERGASGTLGSGANVLTF
TRBJ2-2 | TRBV7-6 | CASSLGQNTGELFF
TRBJ1-2 | TRBV5-4 | CASSLKGAGYGYTF
- | TRBV7-6 | CASSFGLAGGKEQFF
TRBJ2-1 | TRBV7-9 | CASRFRGDHNEQFF
- | TRBV7-2 | CASMLNSGRETQYF
- | TRBV7-9 | CASSSRERSYEQYF
TRBJ2-2 | TRBV6-1 | CASSEIPNTGELFF
TRBJ2-7 | TRBV6-1 | CASSEGWGGSSYEQYF
- | TRBV6-5 | CASSYSSSYEQYF
TRBJ1-1 | TRBV7-2 | CASSLGGANTEAFF
TRBJ2-6 | TRBV10-3 | CAISESGDRELWLHLRF
TRBJ2-7 | TRBV7-6 | CASSSPRPGDEQYF
TRBJ2-1 | TRBV6-8 | CASSYLGTSGMYNEQFF
- | TRBV2 | CASGGSSYEQYF
TRBJ2-2 | TRBV12-3/TRBV12-4 | CASRGQGRELFF
- | TRBV6-1 | CASSEATANYGYTF
TRBJ2-3 | TRBV27 | CASSRRTGTSTDTQYF
TRBJ2-5 | TRBV28 | CASSPLGEAGGRETQYF
- | TRBV7-8 | CASSWDRTYEQYF
TRBJ2-7 | TRBV6-5 | CASSPPVAVHEQYF
TRBJ1-6 | TRBV6-1 | CASSANTVNSYNSPLHF
TRBJ2-1 | TRBV7-6 | CASSPSLAGATNEQFF
TRBJ2-5 | TRBV7-4 | CASSLRYGDNHQETQYF
TRBJ2-3 | TRBV7-6 | CASEARSSYEQCF
TRBJ1-2 | TRBV7-2 | CASSVGQITDYGYTF
TRBJ2-5 | TRBV6-8 | CASSGGKWTGAKQETQYF
- | TRBV7-4 | CASSRTAGGNIQYF
TRBJ2-4 | TRBV12-3/TRBV12-4 | CASRPRERGSYNEQYF
- | TRBV7-8 | CASSLAGGLYEQYF
- | TRBV7-2 | CASSLGGPNEQYF